Shown below are 11 T cell receptor beta chains from a single sample sequenced in a study of identical twins. Via MiXCR, TCRdb re-called the 5' RACE reads, giving one row per CDR3 protein. The sample includes just under 550,000 distinct CDR3 sequences, 13% to 15% of them seen just once. A further study also used this sample, focusing on yellow fever vaccine responses in identical twins.

Sequences were obtained from CD4+ T cells sorted from blood. The source of these receptors is a woman in her late teens or twenties in good health.

This clonotype has just a few counts. The CDR3 sequence: CASRRAGTSYNEQFF. In DNA form, the CDR3 reads TGTGCCAGCCGGAGGGCCGGGACTAGTTACAATGAGCAGTTCTTC. V and J are TRBV12-3 or TRBV12-4 and TRBJ2-1, with TRBD2 matching over 8 bases. The CDR3 has 15 residues. Unmatched junction bases numbered 10, after V lost 8 bases and J lost 4 bases.

This clonotype was counted between two and nine times. The chain couples TRBV24-1 to TRBJ2-3, with 11 bases lining up with TRBD1. With V trimmed by 1 base and J by 0 bases, 2 bases remained unmatched. This CDR3 is 17 amino acids long. In germline, CDR1 is KGHDR, CDR2 SFDVKD. The CDR3 reads CATSDLGQGASTDTQYF. The CDR3 DNA is TGTGCCACCAGTGATTTAGGACAGGGGGCTAGCACAGATACGCAGTATTTT.

This clonotype was seen a few times. The chain carries TRBV19 and TRBJ2-7; a possible D gene is TRBD1 (5 bases). The V gene lost 7 bases and the J gene lost 2 bases, with 12 bases spanning the gap. Per germline, CDR1 LNHDA and CDR2 SQIVND (reference sequence). There are 13 residues in the CDR3. The CDR3 loop reads CASTGSQTYEQYF. The CDR3 DNA reads as TGTGCCAGTACAGGGTCTCAAACCTACGAGCAGTACTTC.

CDR3 sequence: CASSPWGSPSGANVLTF. The CDR3 region has the DNA TGTGCCAGCAGTCCTTGGGGGTCCCCCTCTGGGGCCAACGTCCTGACTTTC. The rearrangement links TRBV12-3 or TRBV12-4 to TRBJ2-6, with D perhaps given as TRBD1 or TRBD2 (5 bases each). This CDR3 spans 17 amino acids. Deletions cut 5 bases from V and 0 bases from J, with 14 bases between.

The V call is TRBV9, the J call TRBJ1-4; 7 bases are a match to TRBD1. The V gene's germline CDR1 is SGDLS and CDR2 YYNGEE. This CDR3 is 15 amino acids long. J gave up 3 bases and V 2 bases, and 4 bases lay outside the gene matches. CDR3 region: CASSVRDSPNEKLFF. The CDR3 nucleotides are TGTGCCAGCAGCGTCCGGGACAGCCCTAATGAAAAACTGTTTTTT.

The table lists this clonotype with a few counts. The chain links TRBV11-1 to TRBJ2-7, with 14 bases that match TRBD2. Per the germline V gene, CDR1 is SGHAT and CDR2 is FQDESV (reference sequence). The CDR3 totals 19 residues. Trimming took 1 base from V and 3 from J; bases not matched to a gene: 11. The CDR3 bases are TGTGCCAGCAGCTTAGTTATCGGACTAGCGGGAGGTCCTCTCTACGAGCAGTACTTC. Protein sequence: CASSLVIGLAGGPLYEQYF.

The chain carries TRBV12-3 or TRBV12-4 and TRBJ2-6; D unresolved. This CDR3 is 16 amino acids long. Trimming cost V 5 bases and J 0 bases, with 11 bases left between them. In DNA form, the CDR3 reads TGTGCCAGCAGTCAAATCCCAGGCTCTGGGGCCAACGTCCTGACTTTC. It yields the protein CASSQIPGSGANVLTF.

The chain is built from TRBV2 and TRBJ2-4, with D perhaps matching TRBD2 (6 bases). Germline V gene sequence: CDR1 SNHLY, CDR2 FYNNEI. CDR3 length equals 15 residues. Trimming took off 5 bases at V and 6 bases at J, with 17 bases between the two ends. CDR3 DNA sequence: TGTGCCAGCAGTCCCGGTCCCGGCGGGACAAACATTCAGTACTTC. Residues: CASSPGPGGTNIQYF.

This chain links TRBV12-3 or TRBV12-4 with TRBJ1-5; D call uncertain. Trimming pared 5 bases from V and 1 base from J, leaving 6 bases between. This CDR3 is built from 13 residues. This CDR3 reads CASSHDSNQPQHF. In DNA form, the CDR3 reads TGTGCCAGCAGTCACGACAGCAATCAGCCCCAGCATTTT.

V and J are TRBV15 and TRBJ2-1, with D tentatively TRBD2 (6 bases). With 0 bases removed from V and 6 bases from J, the gap between germline ends came to 15 bases. Germline CDR1 reads LNHNV; CDR2 reads YYDKDF (reference sequence). The CDR3 is 16 residues long. In nucleotides, the CDR3 is TGTGCCACCAGCAGAGATCCCCTAGCGATTTCCAATGAGCAGTTCTTC. Its translation: CATSRDPLAISNEQFF. Using reference TRBV15 and TRBJ2-1 for the parts outside the CDR3, the full variable domain is DAMVIQNPRYQVTQFGKPVTLSCSQTLNHNVMYWYQQKSSQAPKLLFHYYDKDFNNEADTPDNFQSRRPNTSFCFLDIRSPGLGDTAMYLCATSRDPLAISNEQFFGPGTRLTVL.

The V and J genes are TRBV27 and TRBJ2-3; 10 bases are a match to TRBD2. V was pared by 7 bases and J by 3 bases, with 4 bases of the junction left unmatched. CDR3 length: 14 residues. CDR1 and CDR2 from the germline V gene are MNHEY and SMNVEV (reference sequence). The CDR3 DNA reads TGTGCCAGCACAAGCGGGAGGGCAACAGATACGCAGTATTTT. It encodes CASTSGRATDTQYF.